These 17 T cell receptor beta chains came from one sample sequenced in a study of tumor and adjacent non-tumor tissue in lung cancer. A modified ARM-PCR protocol with three rounds of nested PCR amplified TCRbeta. TCRdb itself ran the multiplex PCR reads through MiXCR, one entry per CDR3 protein. The sample comprises roughly 220,000 distinct CDR3 sequences, about 71% of which are singletons, and 20% to 25% rests with the top ten. RNA was extracted from bulk tissue without any cell sorting. The sequenced sample was lung tumor tissue. The receptors stem from a man aged 55 to 70 with non-small cell lung cancer.

In the case of this clonotype: This could be a read error, since a much larger clone is one nucleotide away. The conserved phenylalanine or tryptophan is not found at the CDR3 terminus, so this likely reflects a read error. This chain connects TRBV6-5 to TRBJ1-2; tentative D call: TRBD1 (6 bases). V lost 2 bases and J 3 bases, leaving 10 bases between the germline ends. Germline V gene lookup returns CDR1 MNHEY and CDR2 SVGAGI. The CDR3 extends over 14 amino acids. CDR3: CASSYQGPDYGYTL. The CDR3 nucleotides read TGTGCCAGCAGTTACCAGGGGCCCGACTATGGCTACACCTTA.

This clonotype has a single count. The chain uses TRBV20-1 and TRBJ1-5, with 7 nucleotides matching TRBD1. CDR3 length: 14 amino acids. V dropped 7 bases and J dropped 3; count of bases not matched to a gene: 9. The germline V gene encodes CDR1 DFQATT and CDR2 SNEGSKA (reference sequence). This CDR3 is CSGTEGANNQPQHF. The CDR3 nucleotides are TGCAGTGGGACAGAGGGGGCAAACAATCAGCCCCAGCATTTT.

The sample holds one count of this clonotype. Given a much more abundant clone one base away, this may be a read error. The chain uses TRBV20-1 and TRBJ2-7; the D is unclear. Germline V gives CDR1 DFQATT, CDR2 SNEGSKA (reference sequence). This CDR3 has 11 amino acids. This CDR3 reads CSASGEYEEYF. The CDR3 DNA reads as TGCAGTGCTAGCGGCGAATACGAGGAGTACTTC.

For this clonotype: One end of the junction is discordant with germline, which a read error may explain. The chain couples TRBV11-3 to TRBJ2-4, with D unclear. This CDR3 has 16 amino acids. Germline lookup yields CDR1 SGHNT and CDR2 YENEEA. This CDR3 reads CANSPSYYLAKKIQYF. CDR3 nucleotide sequence: TGTGCCAACAGCCCCTCATATTATTTAGCCAAAAAGATTCAGTACTTC.

This clonotype was counted a few times. The chain couples TRBV6-6 to TRBJ1-3; the D gene is possibly TRBD1 (6 bases). Trimming pared 5 bases from V and 4 bases from J, leaving 15 bases between. CDR1 MNHNY and CDR2 SVGAGI come from the germline V gene (reference sequence). This CDR3 contains 15 residues. The CDR3 region is CASSSDSGGGNTIYF. The CDR3 DNA reads as TGTGCCAGCAGTAGCGACTCGGGGGGCGGAAACACCATATATTTT.

This clonotype was observed a single time. The V and J genes are TRBV6-6 and TRBJ1-4, with 9 bases that match TRBD1. CDR3 length: 14 amino acids. Germline V gene lookup returns CDR1 MNHNY and CDR2 SVGAGI (reference sequence). V shed 8 bases, J shed 8 bases, and the junction held 9 bases outside the gene matches. Here the CDR3 reads CASLFGTGQEKLFF. The CDR3 DNA is TGTGCCAGCCTATTCGGGACAGGGCAAGAAAAACTGTTTTTT.

The V call is TRBV5-1, the J call TRBJ2-5; the D gene is possibly TRBD1 (5 bases). Trimming removed 0 bases from V and 4 bases from J, with 10 bases in between. CDR1 SGHRS and CDR2 YFSETQ come from the germline V gene. This CDR3 has 14 residues. CDR3 in amino acids: CASSLVQGRETQYF. CDR3 nucleotides: TGCGCCAGCAGCTTGGTCCAGGGTCGAGAGACCCAGTACTTC.

With respect to this clonotype: A read error may produce the germline difference seen at one junction end. This chain connects TRBV6-1 to TRBJ1-1; D call uncertain. The CDR3 covers 16 residues. The germline V gene has CDR1 MNHNS and CDR2 SASEGT. CDR3 sequence (DNA): TGTGCCAGCAATGAATCGGCCGTTTTACCACACGCTGAAGCTTTCTTT. Its translation: CASNESAVLPHAEAFF.

The genes are TRBV11-2 and TRBJ2-5; TRBD2 is a possible D gene (5 bases). V was trimmed by 10 bases and J by 8 bases, leaving 23 bases between them. CDR1 and CDR2 (germline): SGHAT, FQNNGV. This CDR3 region has 14 residues. CDR3 residues: CAIIFRLIRDTQYF. The CDR3 DNA is TGTGCCATCATCTTCCGACTAATAAGAGATACCCAGTACTTC.

As regards this clonotype: The junction differs from germline at one of its ends, possibly a read error. The chain combines TRBV5-1 with TRBJ1-1; D may be TRBD1 (6 bases). Germline CDR1 is SGHRS and CDR2 is YFSETQ. The CDR3 has 15 residues. Written as DNA, the CDR3 is TGCGCCTGCAGCGTCTTAGGGGGGGCCGACACTGAAGCTTTCTTT. Amino acid sequence: CACSVLGGADTEAFF.

V gene TRBV12-3 or TRBV12-4 combines with J gene TRBJ2-7, with TRBD1 identical over 7 bases. V shed 2 bases and J 13 bases; nucleotides not matched to a gene: 20. The CDR3 covers 16 residues. The CDR3 DNA sequence: TGTGCCAGCAGTTTATTTTTCGGACAGGCTAGGAACGATCAATACTTC. Its protein product is CASSLFFGQARNDQYF.

About this clonotype itself: A junction end diverges from the germline sequence, so it may reflect a read error. The chain uses TRBV6-2 or TRBV6-3 and TRBJ1-1; unclear D gene. Germline V lookup: CDR1 MNHEY, CDR2 SVGEGT. The CDR3 is 14 residues long. As DNA, the CDR3 is TGTGCCAGCTGTTACCCTTGCGGGAACACTGAAGCTTTCTTT. It is translated as CASCYPCGNTEAFF.

Worth noting for this clonotype: This could be a read error, since a much larger clone is one nucleotide away. The V gene is TRBV6-5, the J gene TRBJ1-1, with 10 bases fitting TRBD1. The germline CDR1 and CDR2 sequences are MNHEY and SVGAGI. CDR3 length equals 16 residues. The CDR3 DNA is TGTGCCGGCAGTCGACCGAAGGGACAGGGGCCCACTGAAGCTTTCTTT. It is translated as CAGSRPKGQGPTEAFF.

About this clonotype: One end of the junction varies from germline; a read error may be responsible. The CDR3 sequence: CANSFRGMNQPQHF. The CDR3 region has the DNA TGTGCCAACAGTTTCAGGGGGATGAATCAGCCCCAGCATTTT. The V call is TRBV12-3 or TRBV12-4, the J call TRBJ1-5; 7 bases fit TRBD1. This CDR3 spans 14 amino acids.

To note about this clonotype: A read error may produce the germline difference seen at one junction end. The gene calls are TRBV20-1 and TRBJ2-7; TRBD2 agrees at 9 bases. Per germline, CDR1 DFQATT and CDR2 SNEGSKA (reference sequence). The CDR3 runs to 15 residues. The CDR3 sequence: CSARTSGGIAYDQYF. The CDR3 region has the DNA TGCAGTGCTAGAACCAGCGGGGGGATAGCCTACGATCAGTACTTC.

The chain joins TRBV20-1 to TRBJ1-5, with a possible D match to TRBD1 (5 bases). V was clipped by 0 bases and J by 8 bases, with 17 bases between them. Looked up from germline, CDR1 is DFQATT and CDR2 is SNEGSKA (reference sequence). The CDR3 covers 15 residues. The CDR3 DNA sequence: TGCAGTGCTAGAGATATGGCCAGGGTTATTGAGCCCCAGCATTTT. It translates to CSARDMARVIEPQHF.

As concerns this clonotype: A junction end diverges from the germline sequence, so it may reflect a read error. This chain joins TRBV20-1 and TRBJ1-1; 8 bases agree with TRBD1. The CDR3 is 16 residues long. Germline V gene data show CDR1 as DFQATT and CDR2 as SNEGSKA (reference sequence). CDR3 in amino acids: CSAGDERQGMNTEALF. For the CDR3, the DNA is TGCAGTGCTGGAGACGAACGACAGGGGATGAACACTGAAGCTCTCTTT.